The 8 T cell receptor beta chains below all came from one sample that was sequenced in a study of cytomegalovirus exposure and HLA in healthy donors. Both 60 Vbeta primers and 13 Jbeta primers went into the PCR. Sequencing was performed with immunoSEQ multiplex PCR; in TCRdb, only in-frame clones are kept and a portion is missing. The sample yields hundreds of thousands of clones, around 79% seen once. Sequencing used PBMCs. Receptor source: a male donor in good health and CMV-seronegative.

This clone was detected only a few times. The chain couples TRBV7-2 to TRBJ2-3; 7 positions agree with TRBD2. The CDR3 is 15 residues long. Trimming took 2 bases from V and 2 from J; bases not matched to a gene: 4. Germline assignment: CDR1 SGHTA and CDR2 FQGNSA. The CDR3, as DNA: TGTGCCAGCAGCTTATTGGGGGGGGACACAGATACGCAGTATTTT. Translating gives CASSLLGGDTDTQYF. The whole variable domain, filled in from reference TRBV7-2 and TRBJ2-3, reads GAGVSQSPSNKVTEKGKDVELRCDPISGHTALYWYRQSLGQGLEFLIYFQGNSAPDKSGLPSDRFSAERTGGSVSTLTIQRTQQEDSAVYLCASSLLGGDTDTQYFGPGTRLTVL.

J is TRBJ1-1 and V is TRBV11-3; 8 bases line up with TRBD1. Germline V gene data show CDR1 as SGHNT and CDR2 as YENEEA. V shed 6 bases and J 5 bases; nucleotides not matched to a gene: 8. This CDR3 has 14 residues. The CDR3 nucleotides read TGTGCCAGCAGTCTTAGGACAGGGAGTACTGAAGCTTTCTTT. This sequence encodes CASSLRTGSTEAFF.

V usage is TRBV5-6 and J usage is TRBJ2-5; TRBD1 is a possible D gene (5 bases). The DNA matches TRBJ2-7 better at its end, which makes the J call doubtful. Germline V gives CDR1 SGHDT, CDR2 YYEEEE. CDR3 size: 14 residues. The CDR3: CASSWTNQEYEQYF. Written as DNA, the CDR3 is TGTGCCAGCAGCTGGACAAATCAGGAATACGAGCAGTACTTC.

CDR3 DNA: TGTGCCAGCTCGCACAGGGGCCAAGAGACCCAGTACTTC. This sequence encodes CASSHRGQETQYF. The V gene is TRBV18, the J gene TRBJ2-5, with TRBD1 matching 7 bases. V was clipped by 6 bases and J by 1 base; unmatched bases: 2. Germline V CDR1 and CDR2: KGHSH, LQKENI. This CDR3 has 13 amino acids.

The genes are TRBV12-5 and TRBJ1-6; 8 nucleotides agree with TRBD1. With 7 bases clipped from V and 7 bases from J, the junction kept 9 bases outside the gene matches. The CDR3 is 15 amino acids. The germline V gene encodes CDR1 LGHNT and CDR2 FRNRAP. The CDR3, as DNA: TGTGCTAGTGCCCTCTCAGGGGGCCCAAATTCACCCCTCCACTTT. Translated: CASALSGGPNSPLHF.

The genes are TRBV9 and TRBJ2-2; D is ambiguous. Trimming stripped 4 bases from V and 1 base from J, with 11 bases between. From germline, CDR1 is SGDLS and CDR2 YYNGEE. CDR3 length: 15 amino acids. As DNA, the CDR3 is TGTGCCAGCAGCCCCATAACTAAGAACACCGGGGAGCTGTTTTTT. This encodes CASSPITKNTGELFF. Using reference TRBV9 and TRBJ2-2 for the parts outside the CDR3, the full variable domain is DSGVTQTPKHLITATGQRVTLRCSPRSGDLSVYWYQQSLDQGLQFLIQYYNGEERAKGNILERFSAQQFPDLHSELNLSSLELGDSALYFCASSPITKNTGELFFGEGSRLTVL.

V is TRBV25-1 and J is TRBJ2-1; 11 nucleotides match TRBD1. CDR3 length equals 16 residues. After removal of 3 bases from V and 8 bases from J, the junction contained 9 bases not matched to a gene. CDR1 is MGHDK and CDR2 is SYGVNS in the germline V gene. CDR3 amino acids: CASSDSDRGRFDEQFF. The CDR3 nucleotides are TGTGCCAGCAGTGACTCGGACAGGGGGCGGTTCGATGAGCAGTTCTTC.

The DNA of the CDR3 is TGTGCCAGCAGCTTGGGCGGGATCGGCAATGAGCAGTTCTTC. Amino acid sequence: CASSLGGIGNEQFF. The chain links TRBV5-4 to TRBJ2-1, with a weak D call TRBD2 (6 bases). CDR1 and CDR2 (germline): SGHNT, YYREEE (reference sequence). Trimming took 0 bases from V and 6 from J, leaving 10 bases between them. The CDR3 contains 14 residues.